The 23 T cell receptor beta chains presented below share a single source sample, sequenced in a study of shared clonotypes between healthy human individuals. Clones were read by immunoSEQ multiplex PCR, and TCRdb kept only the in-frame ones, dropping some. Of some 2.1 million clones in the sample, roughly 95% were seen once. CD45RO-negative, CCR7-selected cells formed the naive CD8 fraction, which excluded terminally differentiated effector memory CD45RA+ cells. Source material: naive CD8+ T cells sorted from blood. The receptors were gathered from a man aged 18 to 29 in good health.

The CDR3 spells CAWGTSGRSDEQFF. The CDR3 region has the DNA TGTGCCTGGGGGACTAGCGGGAGATCCGATGAGCAGTTCTTC. V is TRBV30 and J is TRBJ2-1, with 14 bases fitting TRBD2. Germline V CDR1 and CDR2: GTSNPN, SVGIG (reference sequence). CDR3 size: 14 residues. J gave up 8 bases and V 5 bases, and 5 bases lay outside the gene matches.

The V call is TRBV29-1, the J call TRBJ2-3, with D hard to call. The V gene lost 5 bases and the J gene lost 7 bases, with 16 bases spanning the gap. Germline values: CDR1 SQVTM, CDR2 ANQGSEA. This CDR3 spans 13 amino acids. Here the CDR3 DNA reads TGCAGCGTTAACGGGTGGCTCGTGAATACGCAGTATTTT. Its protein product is CSVNGWLVNTQYF.

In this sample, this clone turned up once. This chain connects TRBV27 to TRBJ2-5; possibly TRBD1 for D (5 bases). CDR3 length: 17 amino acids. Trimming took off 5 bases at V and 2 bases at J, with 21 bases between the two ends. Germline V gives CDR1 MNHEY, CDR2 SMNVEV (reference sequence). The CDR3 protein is CASSLIPRGMGQETQYF. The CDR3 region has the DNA TGTGCCAGCAGTCTAATCCCTAGGGGAATGGGACAAGAGACCCAGTACTTC.

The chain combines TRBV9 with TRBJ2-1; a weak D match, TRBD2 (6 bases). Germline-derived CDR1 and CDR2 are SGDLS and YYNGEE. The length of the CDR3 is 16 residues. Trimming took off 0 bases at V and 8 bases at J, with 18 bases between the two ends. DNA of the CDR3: TGTGCCAGCAGCGTAGATAGTTTGCGGGGTGGGGATGAGCAGTTCTTC. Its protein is CASSVDSLRGGDEQFF.

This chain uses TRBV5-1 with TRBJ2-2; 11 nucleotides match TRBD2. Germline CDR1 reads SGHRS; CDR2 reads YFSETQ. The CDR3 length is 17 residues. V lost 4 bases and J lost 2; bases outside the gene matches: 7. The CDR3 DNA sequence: TGCGCCAGCAGCACCTTACTAGCGGGAGTAAACACCGGGGAGCTGTTTTTT. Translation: CASSTLLAGVNTGELFF. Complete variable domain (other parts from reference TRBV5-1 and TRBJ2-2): KAGVTQTPRYLIKTRGQQVTLSCSPISGHRSVSWYQQTPGQGLQFLFEYFSETQRNKGNFPGRFSGRQFSNSRSEMNVSTLELGDSALYLCASSTLLAGVNTGELFFGEGSRLTVL.

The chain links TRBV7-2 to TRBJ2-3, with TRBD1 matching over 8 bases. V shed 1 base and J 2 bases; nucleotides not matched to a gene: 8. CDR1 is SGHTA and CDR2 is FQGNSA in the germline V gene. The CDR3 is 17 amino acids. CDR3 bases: TGTGCCAGCAGCTTAGTAGGCAGGGGGCCACTCACAGATACGCAGTATTTT. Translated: CASSLVGRGPLTDTQYF.

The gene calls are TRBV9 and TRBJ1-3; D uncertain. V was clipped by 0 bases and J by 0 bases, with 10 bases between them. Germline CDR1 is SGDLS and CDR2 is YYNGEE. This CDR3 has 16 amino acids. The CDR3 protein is CASSVDGQNSGNTIYF. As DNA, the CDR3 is TGTGCCAGCAGCGTAGATGGGCAGAACTCTGGAAACACCATATATTTT.

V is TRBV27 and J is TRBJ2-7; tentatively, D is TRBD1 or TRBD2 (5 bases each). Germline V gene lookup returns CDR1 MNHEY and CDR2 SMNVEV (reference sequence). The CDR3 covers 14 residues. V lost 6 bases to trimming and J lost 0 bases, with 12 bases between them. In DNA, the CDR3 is TGTGCCAGCAGCTGGGGTGGGACCTCCTACGAGCAGTACTTC. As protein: CASSWGGTSYEQYF.

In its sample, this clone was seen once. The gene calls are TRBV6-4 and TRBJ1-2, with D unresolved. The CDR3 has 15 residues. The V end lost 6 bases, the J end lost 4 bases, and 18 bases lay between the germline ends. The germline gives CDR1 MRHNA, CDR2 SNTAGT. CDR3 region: CASRPRPVRFYGYTF. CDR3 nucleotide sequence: TGTGCCAGCAGGCCCAGACCTGTTAGATTCTATGGCTACACCTTC.

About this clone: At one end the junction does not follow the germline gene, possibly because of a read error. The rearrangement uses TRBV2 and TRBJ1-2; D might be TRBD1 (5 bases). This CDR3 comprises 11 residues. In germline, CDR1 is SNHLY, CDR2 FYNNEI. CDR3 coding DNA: TGTGCCAGCAGTGAGGAGGGGCCATTACTCTTC. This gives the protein CASSEEGPLLF.

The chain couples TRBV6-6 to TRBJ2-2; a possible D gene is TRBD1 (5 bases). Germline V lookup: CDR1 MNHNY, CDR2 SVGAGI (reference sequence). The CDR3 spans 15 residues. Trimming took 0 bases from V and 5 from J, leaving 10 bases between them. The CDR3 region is CASSYSAGITGELFF. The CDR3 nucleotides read TGTGCCAGCAGTTACTCGGCAGGGATAACCGGGGAGCTGTTTTTT.

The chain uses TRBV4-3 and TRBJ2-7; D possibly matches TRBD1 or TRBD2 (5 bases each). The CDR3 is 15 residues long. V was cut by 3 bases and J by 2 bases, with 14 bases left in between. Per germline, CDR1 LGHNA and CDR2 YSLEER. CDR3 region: CASSHLSGGPYEQYF. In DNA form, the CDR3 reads TGCGCCAGCAGCCATCTCTCTGGGGGACCCTACGAGCAGTACTTC.

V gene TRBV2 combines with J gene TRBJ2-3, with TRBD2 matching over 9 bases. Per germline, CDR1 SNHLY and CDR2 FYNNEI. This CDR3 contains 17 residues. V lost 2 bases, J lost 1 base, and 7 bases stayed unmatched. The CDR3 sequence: CASSERPWTSGTDTQYF. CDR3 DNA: TGTGCCAGCAGTGAAAGGCCTTGGACTAGCGGCACAGATACGCAGTATTTT.

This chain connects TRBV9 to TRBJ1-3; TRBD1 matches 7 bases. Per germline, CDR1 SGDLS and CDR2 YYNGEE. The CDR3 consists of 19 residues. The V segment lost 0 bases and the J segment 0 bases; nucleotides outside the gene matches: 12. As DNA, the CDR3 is TGTGCCAGCAGCGTAGAGCCGGGCCCGGGACAGAGCTCTGGAAACACCATATATTTT. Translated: CASSVEPGPGQSSGNTIYF. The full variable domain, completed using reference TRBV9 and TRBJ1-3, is DSGVTQTPKHLITATGQRVTLRCSPRSGDLSVYWYQQSLDQGLQFLIQYYNGEERAKGNILERFSAQQFPDLHSELNLSSLELGDSALYFCASSVEPGPGQSSGNTIYFGEGSWLTVV.

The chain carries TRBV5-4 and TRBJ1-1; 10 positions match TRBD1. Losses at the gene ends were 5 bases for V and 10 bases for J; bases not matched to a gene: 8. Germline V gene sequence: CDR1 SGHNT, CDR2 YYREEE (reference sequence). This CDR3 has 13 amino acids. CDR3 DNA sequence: TGTGCCAGCAGGGCCGGGACAGGGGATTTAGCTTTCTTT. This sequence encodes CASRAGTGDLAFF.

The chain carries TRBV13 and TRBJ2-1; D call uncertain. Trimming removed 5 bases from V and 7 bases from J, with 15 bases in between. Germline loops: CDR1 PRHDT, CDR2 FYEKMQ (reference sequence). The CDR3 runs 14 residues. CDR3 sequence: CASSGLEWNNEQFF. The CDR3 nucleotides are TGTGCCAGCAGCGGCCTGGAGTGGAATAATGAGCAGTTCTTC. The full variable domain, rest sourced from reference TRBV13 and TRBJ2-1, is AAGVIQSPRHLIKEKRETATLKCYPIPRHDTVYWYQQGPGQDPQFLISFYEKMQSDKGSIPDRFSAQQFSDYHSELNMSSLELGDSALYFCASSGLEWNNEQFFGPGTRLTVL.

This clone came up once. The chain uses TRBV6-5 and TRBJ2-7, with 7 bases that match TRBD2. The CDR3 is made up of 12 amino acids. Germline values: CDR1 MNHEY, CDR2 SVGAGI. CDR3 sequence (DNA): TGTCCCCCCAGGCGGGAGTCCTACGAGCAGTACTTC. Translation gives CPPRRESYEQYF.

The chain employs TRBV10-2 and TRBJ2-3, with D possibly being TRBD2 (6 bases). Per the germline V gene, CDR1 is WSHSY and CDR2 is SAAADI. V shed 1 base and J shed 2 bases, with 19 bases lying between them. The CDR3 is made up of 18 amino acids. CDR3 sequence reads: CASSEWGIAEKFTDTQYF. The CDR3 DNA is TGCGCCAGCAGTGAGTGGGGGATAGCGGAGAAATTCACAGATACGCAGTATTTT.

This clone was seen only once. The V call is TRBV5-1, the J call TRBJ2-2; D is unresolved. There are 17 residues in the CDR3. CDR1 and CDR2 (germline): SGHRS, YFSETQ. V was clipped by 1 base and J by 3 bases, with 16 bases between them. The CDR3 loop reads CASSLFRATEHTGELFF. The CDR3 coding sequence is TGCGCCAGCAGCTTGTTCCGGGCTACGGAGCACACCGGGGAGCTGTTTTTT.

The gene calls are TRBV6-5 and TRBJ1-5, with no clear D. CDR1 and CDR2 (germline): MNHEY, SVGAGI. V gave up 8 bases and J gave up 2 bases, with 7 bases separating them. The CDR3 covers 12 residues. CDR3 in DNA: TGTGCCAGCGGTCCAGGCAATCAGCCCCAGCATTTT. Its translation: CASGPGNQPQHF.

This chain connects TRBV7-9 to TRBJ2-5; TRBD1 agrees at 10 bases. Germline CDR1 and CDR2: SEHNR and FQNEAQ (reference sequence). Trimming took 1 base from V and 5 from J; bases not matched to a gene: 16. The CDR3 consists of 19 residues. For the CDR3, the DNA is TGTGCCAGCAGCTTAGAAAGGCATGGGACAGGGGACGGTCGGGAGACCCAGTACTTC. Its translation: CASSLERHGTGDGRETQYF.

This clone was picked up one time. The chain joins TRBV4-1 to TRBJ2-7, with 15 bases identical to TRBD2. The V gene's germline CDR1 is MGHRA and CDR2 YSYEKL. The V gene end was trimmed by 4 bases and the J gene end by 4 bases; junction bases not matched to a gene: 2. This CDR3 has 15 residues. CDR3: CASSLGTSGGYEQYF. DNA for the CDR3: TGCGCCAGCAGCCTTGGGACTAGCGGGGGGTACGAGCAGTACTTC.

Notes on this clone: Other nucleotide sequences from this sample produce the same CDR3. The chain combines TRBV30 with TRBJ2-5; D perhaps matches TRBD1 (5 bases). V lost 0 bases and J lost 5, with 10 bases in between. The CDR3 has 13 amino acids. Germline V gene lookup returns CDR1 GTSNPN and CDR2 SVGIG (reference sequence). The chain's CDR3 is CAWSVQGSETQYF. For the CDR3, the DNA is TGTGCCTGGAGTGTCCAGGGTAGCGAGACCCAGTACTTC.